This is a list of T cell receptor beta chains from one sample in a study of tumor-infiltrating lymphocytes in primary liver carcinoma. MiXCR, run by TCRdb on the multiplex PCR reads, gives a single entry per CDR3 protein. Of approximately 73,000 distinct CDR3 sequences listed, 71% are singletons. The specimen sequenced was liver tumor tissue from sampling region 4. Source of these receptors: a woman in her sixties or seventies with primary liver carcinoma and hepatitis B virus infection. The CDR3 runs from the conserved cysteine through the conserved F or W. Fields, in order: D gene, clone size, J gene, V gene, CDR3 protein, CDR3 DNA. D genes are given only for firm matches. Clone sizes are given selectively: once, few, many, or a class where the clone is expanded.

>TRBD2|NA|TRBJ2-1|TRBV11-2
CAGSRRLAGGPGDEQFF
TGTGCCGGCAGCAGGAGACTAGCGGGAGGGCCTGGTGATGAGCAGTTCTTC
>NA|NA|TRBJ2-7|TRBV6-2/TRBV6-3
CASSYSEGAVAKQYF
TGCGCCAGCAGTTACTCGGAGGGGGCAGTGGCCAAGCAGTACTTC
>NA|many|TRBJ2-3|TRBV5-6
CASSLVGADTQYF
TGTGCCAGCAGCTTGGTCGGTGCAGATACGCAGTATTTT
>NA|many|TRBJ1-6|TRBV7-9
CASSPGATNSPLHF
TGTGCCAGCAGCCCAGGTGCCACGAATTCACCCCTCCACTTT
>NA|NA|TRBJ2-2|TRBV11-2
CVNSLDRTGELFF
TGTGTCAACAGTTTAGATAGGACTGGGGAGCTGTTTTTT
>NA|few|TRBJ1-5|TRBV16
CASSRESYPGQPQHF
TGTGCCAGCAGCCGGGAATCATACCCCGGGCAGCCCCAGCATTTT
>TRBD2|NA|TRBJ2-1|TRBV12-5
CASGSPPRLVGGPNEQFF
TGTGCTAGTGGTTCTCCTCCGAGACTAGTGGGAGGGCCCAATGAGCAGTTCTTC
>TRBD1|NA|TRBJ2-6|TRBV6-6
CASSIQGAGANVLTF
TGTGCCAGTAGCATACAGGGGGCTGGGGCCAACGTCCTGACTTTC
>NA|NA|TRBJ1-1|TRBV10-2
CASCESRHGGFRNAEAFF
TGCGCCAGCTGTGAGTCGAGACACGGAGGCTTCCGGAACGCTGAAGCTTTCTTT
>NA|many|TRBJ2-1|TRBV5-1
CASGQGVSSYNEQFF
TGCGCCAGCGGTCAGGGAGTAAGCTCCTACAATGAGCAGTTCTTC
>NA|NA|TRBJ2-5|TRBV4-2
CAISQGLMDTGETQYF
TGTGCCATCAGCCAAGGTCTCATGGACACAGGGGAGACCCAGTACTTC
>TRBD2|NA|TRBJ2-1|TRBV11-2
CASSLGRDYNGQSF
TGTGCCAGCAGCTTAGGGAGGGACTACAATGGGCAGTCCTTC
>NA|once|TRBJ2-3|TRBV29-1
CSVGRGTHYF
NA
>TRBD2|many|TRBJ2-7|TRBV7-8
CASRKGEGQQYF
TGTGCCAGCAGAAAAGGGGAGGGACAGCAGTACTTC
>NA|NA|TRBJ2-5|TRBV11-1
CVSSPGTGGRGTQYF
TGTGTCAGCAGCCCCGGGACTGGGGGCCGTGGGACCCAGTACTTC
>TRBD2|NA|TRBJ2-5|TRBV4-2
CASSLTTSGQETQYF
TGTGCCAGCAGCCTAACGACTAGCGGACAAGAAACCCAGTACTTC
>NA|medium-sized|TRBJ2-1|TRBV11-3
CASSPLNEQFF
TGTGCCAGCAGCCCCCTCAATGAGCAGTTCTTC
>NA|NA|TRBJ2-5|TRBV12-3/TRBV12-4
CISSFYETQYF
TGTATCAGCAGTTTCTACGAGACCCAGTACTTC
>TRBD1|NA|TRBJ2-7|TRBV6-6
CARSYRTGLGYEQYF
TGTGCCAGGAGTTACAGGACAGGATTAGGGTACGAGCAATACTTC
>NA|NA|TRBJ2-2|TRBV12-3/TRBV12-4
CASSYTANTGELSF
TGTGCCAGTAGCTACACAGCGAACACCGGGGAGCTGTCTTTT
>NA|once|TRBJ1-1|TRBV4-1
CASSPQVMDTEAFF
TGCGCCAGCAGCCCACAGGTCATGGACACTGAAGCCTTCTTT
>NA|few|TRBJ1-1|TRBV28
CASTPESTEAFF
TGTGCCAGCACCCCGGAAAGTACAGAAGCTTTCTTT
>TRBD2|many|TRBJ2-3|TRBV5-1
CASSTLAGVGDTQYF
TGCGCCAGCAGTACCCTCGCGGGAGTCGGTGATACGCAGTATTTT
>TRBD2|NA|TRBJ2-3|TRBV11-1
CTSSLRQRAGEPHF
TGTACCAGCAGCCTAAGGCAACGTGCGGGAGAGCCTCACTTT
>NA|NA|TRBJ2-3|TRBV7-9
CASAARDTQYF
TGTGCCAGCGCCGCCCGGGATACGCAGTATTTT
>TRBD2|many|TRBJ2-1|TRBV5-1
CASSLLAGVYNEQFF
TGCGCCAGCAGCTTACTAGCGGGAGTATACAATGAGCAGTTCTTC
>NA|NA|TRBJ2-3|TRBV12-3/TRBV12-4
CGSSLLRDSGTDTQYF
TGTGGCAGCAGTTTGCTGAGAGACTCTGGCACAGATACGCAGTATTTT
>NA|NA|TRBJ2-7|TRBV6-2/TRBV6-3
CASTRRGAGEQYF
TGTGCCAGCACACGACGGGGAGCTGGCGAGCAGTACTTC